The text below deals with one T cell receptor (beta chain). This record comes from a study of blood T cell repertoires in COVID-19. Looking at the study overall: In each case, the material was cDNA or gDNA derived from T cells, B-cell-depleted T cells, or PBMCs.

The CDR3 length is 15 residues. V lost 4 bases and J lost 10; bases outside the gene matches: 6. The germline V gene encodes CDR1 LGHDT and CDR2 YNNKEL (reference sequence). The data were produced by immunoSEQ multiplex PCR, yet TCRdb's version contains in-frame clones alone and is incomplete. The data show approximately 210,000 clones, 70% to 90% seen once. The sequence was obtained from a woman in her thirties or forties who had recovered from COVID-19. The sample taken for sequencing was peripheral blood. V usage is TRBV3-1 (or the pseudogene TRBV3-2) and J usage is TRBJ2-1; 14 bases map to TRBD2. Written as DNA, the CDR3 is TGTGCCAGCAGCCCACCGGGACTAGCGGGAGAGGAGCAGTTCTTC. Its protein is CASSPPGLAGEEQFF.